A single sample is the source of the 21 T cell receptor beta chains below, sequenced in a study of shared clonotypes between healthy human individuals. The data were produced by immunoSEQ multiplex PCR, yet TCRdb's version contains in-frame clones alone and is incomplete. The table records approximately 2.4 million clones, around 95% of them present only once. The sample taken for sequencing was naive CD4+ T cells sorted from blood. Subset in this sample: CD45RA+ positively selected. These receptors all come from a man younger than 35 in good health.

This chain uses TRBV10-2 with TRBJ2-7; TRBD2 is a possible D gene (5 bases). The germline V gene has CDR1 WSHSY and CDR2 SAAADI. Trimming took 8 bases from V and 6 from J, leaving 8 bases between them. CDR3 length: 10 amino acids. DNA for the CDR3: TGCGCCAGCGGACGGGGCGAGCAGTACTTC. Amino acids: CASGRGEQYF.

As regards this clone: Other nucleotide sequences from this sample produce the same CDR3. The chain has TRBV5-1 and TRBJ1-5; no clear D. This CDR3 is 15 amino acids long. Trimming cost V 0 bases and J 1 base, with 8 bases left between them. Germline assignment: CDR1 SGHRS and CDR2 YFSETQ. Here the CDR3 DNA reads TGCGCCAGCAGCTTGGAAGGCGTCAGCAATCAGCCCCAGCATTTT. Its translation is CASSLEGVSNQPQHF.

The V gene is TRBV6-5, the J gene TRBJ1-5, with D unclear. The CDR3 runs to 15 residues. Looked up from germline, CDR1 is MNHEY and CDR2 is SVGAGI. V shed 6 bases and J shed 1 base, with 13 bases lying between them. CDR3: CASRGLGSSNQPQHF. The DNA for the CDR3 is TGTGCCAGCAGAGGCCTCGGGAGCAGCAATCAGCCCCAGCATTTT.

The J gene is TRBJ1-1, the V gene TRBV7-3, with 8 bases identical to TRBD1. The CDR3 sequence is 17 residues long. V lost 0 bases, J lost 3 bases, and 9 bases stayed unmatched. Germline CDR1 and CDR2: SGHTA and FQGTGA. CDR3 residues: CASSLTLTGGRYTEAFF. The CDR3, as DNA: TGTGCCAGCAGCTTAACGTTAACAGGGGGGAGATACACTGAAGCTTTCTTT.

The chain employs TRBV7-2 and TRBJ2-7, with TRBD2 matching 7 bases. V gave up 5 bases and J gave up 2 bases; unmatched junction bases: 6. The CDR3 runs 14 residues. Germline V lookup: CDR1 SGHTA, CDR2 FQGNSA. For the CDR3, the DNA is TGTGCCAGCAGCGCCCTAGCGGCAACCTACGAGCAGTACTTC. Protein product: CASSALAATYEQYF.

The chain is built from TRBV5-1 and TRBJ1-1, with 9 bases identical to TRBD1. The length of the CDR3 is 14 residues. V trimming: 4 bases; J trimming: 4 bases; junction bases outside the gene matches: 5. CDR1 SGHRS and CDR2 YFSETQ come from the germline V gene. Here the CDR3 reads CASSLQTGGTEAFF. The CDR3 coding sequence is TGCGCCAGCAGCCTCCAGACAGGGGGCACTGAAGCTTTCTTT.

This chain uses TRBV9 with TRBJ1-5; unclear D gene. The CDR3 consists of 15 residues. Germline V CDR1 and CDR2: SGDLS, YYNGEE. The ends were cut back, 0 bases at V and 1 base at J, with 8 bases in the middle. The CDR3 protein is CASSVAPSSNQPQHF. The CDR3 DNA follows: TGTGCCAGCAGCGTAGCCCCCAGCAGCAATCAGCCCCAGCATTTT.

A word on this clone: In the same sample, other DNA sequences code for this CDR3. The V and J genes are TRBV10-3 and TRBJ2-2; TRBD1 might be the D (6 bases). The CDR3 runs 13 residues. Looked up from germline, CDR1 is ENHRY and CDR2 is SYGVKD. The CDR3: CAIGQQNTGELFF. DNA for the CDR3: TGTGCGATCGGACAGCAGAACACCGGGGAGCTGTTTTTT.

This chain links TRBV18 with TRBJ2-3; 7 bases line up with TRBD2. There are 17 residues in the CDR3. Germline V gene lookup returns CDR1 KGHSH and CDR2 LQKENI. V shed 0 bases and J 3 bases; nucleotides not matched to a gene: 9. CDR3 DNA sequence: TGTGCCAGCTCACCACCGACTAGCTCGTCGGAGACAGATACGCAGTATTTT. This codes for CASSPPTSSSETDTQYF.

The chain joins TRBV9 to TRBJ2-2; D may correspond to TRBD1 or TRBD2 (5 bases each). CDR3 length: 17 amino acids. V was shortened by 0 bases and J by 1 base, with 13 bases between the two germline ends. The germline V gene encodes CDR1 SGDLS and CDR2 YYNGEE. The chain's CDR3 is CASSVGPGRVNTGELFF. In DNA, the CDR3 is TGTGCCAGCAGCGTAGGACCGGGACGGGTGAACACCGGGGAGCTGTTTTTT.

Concerning this clone: Other DNA variants within this sample encode the same CDR3. The rearrangement links TRBV2 to TRBJ2-3; tentative D call: TRBD1 (6 bases). Trimming took 5 bases from V and 1 from J, leaving 7 bases between them. The CDR3 spans 13 residues. Germline V gene lookup returns CDR1 SNHLY and CDR2 FYNNEI. CDR3 bases: TGTGCCAGCAGTCGGACAGGCACAGATACGCAGTATTTT. Its translation is CASSRTGTDTQYF.

The genes are TRBV28 and TRBJ2-3; TRBD1 aligns across 9 bases. V shed 5 bases, J shed 0 bases, and the junction held 3 bases outside the gene matches. Germline CDR1 is MDHEN and CDR2 is SYDVKM. The CDR3 totals 15 residues. CDR3 sequence reads: CASSRDRASTDTQYF. As DNA, the CDR3 is TGTGCCAGCAGTCGGGACAGGGCAAGCACAGATACGCAGTATTTT.

Comment on this clone: Sequence at one end of the junction differs from germline and may be a read error. The J gene is TRBJ1-6, the V gene TRBV10-3, with D unresolved. Germline CDR1 and CDR2: ENHRY and SYGVKD. CDR3 size: 13 residues. The CDR3 is CATSRTVNSPLHF. The CDR3 DNA is TGTGCCACCAGTAGGACGGTGAATTCACCCCTCCACTTT.

This CDR3 is CASRPGRADEKLFF. The CDR3 bases are TGCGCCAGCAGGCCCGGGAGAGCAGATGAAAAACTGTTTTTT. V usage is TRBV5-1 and J usage is TRBJ1-4; D is undetermined. Looked up from germline, CDR1 is SGHRS and CDR2 is YFSETQ. V lost 5 bases and J 6 bases, leaving 14 bases between the germline ends. This CDR3 has 14 residues.

In its sample, this clone was seen once. The V gene is TRBV29-1, the J gene TRBJ1-2; TRBD1 is a possible D gene (5 bases). Germline V CDR1 and CDR2: SQVTM, ANQGSEA. V was cut by 4 bases and J by 8 bases, with 17 bases left in between. The CDR3 spans 13 residues. CDR3 in amino acids: CSVGVQGAQGYTF. The CDR3 bases are TGCAGCGTTGGAGTTCAGGGTGCACAGGGCTACACCTTC.

The genes are TRBV7-2 and TRBJ1-2; possibly TRBD1 for D (6 bases). CDR3 size: 16 residues. V dropped 3 bases and J dropped 0 bases, with 14 bases sitting between them. Germline lookup yields CDR1 SGHTA and CDR2 FQGNSA. CDR3 DNA sequence: TGTGCCAGCAGCTTGTGGGGGCGCTTATCTAACTATGGCTACACCTTC. This codes for CASSLWGRLSNYGYTF.

The chain joins TRBV7-2 to TRBJ2-7; D possibly corresponds to TRBD1 (6 bases). The germline V and J ends were trimmed by 5 bases and 3 bases, with 17 bases remaining between them. From germline, CDR1 is SGHTA and CDR2 FQGNSA. The CDR3 is 15 residues long. The CDR3 sequence is CASSARTEPSYEQYF. CDR3 DNA: TGTGCCAGCAGCGCCCGGACAGAACCGAGCTACGAGCAGTACTTC. The whole variable domain, filled in from reference TRBV7-2 and TRBJ2-7, reads GAGVSQSPSNKVTEKGKDVELRCDPISGHTALYWYRQSLGQGLEFLIYFQGNSAPDKSGLPSDRFSAERTGGSVSTLTIQRTQQEDSAVYLCASSARTEPSYEQYFGPGTRLTVT.

The chain has TRBV5-1 and TRBJ1-6; 11 positions match TRBD1. The germline V gene has CDR1 SGHRS and CDR2 YFSETQ. The CDR3 has 14 residues. V was clipped by 4 bases and J by 8 bases; unmatched bases: 2. In nucleotides, the CDR3 is TGCGCCAGCAGCACGGGACAGGGGGATTCACCCCTCCACTTT. This codes for CASSTGQGDSPLHF.

This chain joins TRBV5-1 and TRBJ1-2, with a possible D match to TRBD1 (5 bases). The germline V gene has CDR1 SGHRS and CDR2 YFSETQ. With 5 bases removed from V and 1 base from J, the gap between germline ends came to 24 bases. This CDR3 is 18 amino acids long. As DNA, the CDR3 is TGCGCCAGCAGGATCTTTAATCCGGGGCGAGAGAATAACTATGGCTACACCTTC. It specifies CASRIFNPGRENNYGYTF.

The V gene is TRBV2, the J gene TRBJ1-6; a possible D gene is TRBD1 (6 bases). The ends were cut back, 7 bases at V and 7 bases at J, with 11 bases in the middle. CDR3 length: 13 residues. Germline V gives CDR1 SNHLY, CDR2 FYNNEI. In DNA form, the CDR3 reads TGTGCCAGCAATGGAGGGGGAAATTCACCCCTCCACTTT. Residues: CASNGGGNSPLHF.

This chain joins TRBV30 and TRBJ1-2; 8 nucleotides agree with TRBD1. V dropped 5 bases and J dropped 6; count of bases not matched to a gene: 5. The CDR3 consists of 12 residues. Germline loops: CDR1 GTSNPN, CDR2 SVGIG (reference sequence). The CDR3 DNA sequence: TGTGCCTGGGGGAAGACAGGGGATGGCTACACCTTC. As protein: CAWGKTGDGYTF.